This TCR beta chain came from a study of blood T cell repertoires in COVID-19. The CDR3 is made up of 15 amino acids. J was trimmed by 4 bases and V by 5 bases; bases with no gene match: 10. Germline loops: CDR1 MGHDK, CDR2 SYGVNS. This clone was counted a few times. The table came from immunoSEQ multiplex PCR; TCRdb's copy has only in-frame clones and leaves some out. Of around 300,000 clones listed, roughly 90% are singletons. The origin of this receptor is a woman aged 25 to 39 with active or convalescent COVID-19. The chain couples TRBV25-1 to TRBJ1-2, with TRBD1 matching 7 bases. The sequenced material came from peripheral blood. As DNA, the CDR3 is TGTGCCAGCAGTCCGATACAGGGGCTCGTCTATGGCTACACCTTC. Translating gives CASSPIQGLVYGYTF.